The 19 T cell receptor beta chains reported below all come from one sample, sequenced in a study of T-cell memory formation after mild COVID-19. TCRdb passed the 5' RACE reads through MiXCR, listing each CDR3 protein once. The sample contains around 300,000 distinct CDR3 sequences, 13% of which appear only once. The sequencing input was PBMCs or a T cell subset sorted from them (not recorded which). The receptors come from a man aged 18 to 29 who had mild COVID-19 (a few samples of this study predate the infection). Cell type and time point are not known.

This clonotype was found many times. V is TRBV7-2 and J is TRBJ2-3; possible D gene TRBD2, 5 bases. Germline-derived CDR1 and CDR2 are SGHTA and FQGNSA. The CDR3 length is 15 residues. V lost 7 bases and J lost 5, with 19 bases in between. In DNA, the CDR3 is TGTGCCAGCATCTCTGGGAGCGACTGGGTAGATACGCAGTATTTT. Translation gives CASISGSDWVDTQYF.

The chain uses TRBV6-5 and TRBJ1-2; 8 bases are a match to TRBD1. The J segment lost 5 bases and the V segment lost 2 bases, leaving 7 bases of the junction unmatched. Germline CDR1 is MNHEY and CDR2 is SVGAGI. This CDR3 contains 15 residues. The CDR3 DNA sequence: TGTGCCAGCAGTTACCGAGGACAGGGATCATATGGCTACACCTTC. Translated: CASSYRGQGSYGYTF.

This clonotype was seen more than once but under ten times. The CDR3 here is CASSFRDRERGYTF. In nucleotides, the CDR3 is TGTGCCAGCAGCTTCCGGGACAGGGAACGTGGCTACACCTTC. The chain employs TRBV7-2 and TRBJ1-2, with 9 bases identical to TRBD1. The CDR3 runs to 14 residues. The germline V gene encodes CDR1 SGHTA and CDR2 FQGNSA. V lost 3 bases to trimming and J lost 7 bases; unmatched junction nucleotides: 6.

This clonotype came up many times. This chain uses TRBV5-1 with TRBJ2-1; D gene unclear. Per germline, CDR1 SGHRS and CDR2 YFSETQ. Trimming pared 3 bases from V and 0 bases from J, leaving 10 bases between. This CDR3 is built from 15 residues. CDR3: CASSSSFSSYNEQFF. As DNA, the CDR3 is TGCGCCAGCAGCTCCAGCTTCAGCTCCTACAATGAGCAGTTCTTC.

This clonotype was counted only a few times. The J gene is TRBJ2-7, the V gene TRBV4-3, with D uncertain. CDR1 is LGHNA and CDR2 is YSLEER in the germline V gene. V dropped 3 bases and J dropped 4 bases, with 16 bases sitting between them. The CDR3 is 15 amino acids. CDR3 bases: TGCGCCAGCAGCCAGTTTCTAGGGCTCCGTTACGAGCAGTACTTC. Translating it yields CASSQFLGLRYEQYF.

This clonotype was seen more than once but under ten times. J is TRBJ2-5 and V is TRBV5-1; 11 bases are a match to TRBD2. CDR1 SGHRS and CDR2 YFSETQ come from the germline V gene. CDR3 length: 14 amino acids. The J segment lost 3 bases and the V segment lost 6 bases, leaving 4 bases of the junction unmatched. The CDR3 region has the DNA TGCGCCAGCACCGGGGGACTAGCGGAAGAGACCCAGTACTTC. Protein sequence: CASTGGLAEETQYF.

The sample holds a few counts of this clonotype. This chain uses TRBV3-1 with TRBJ2-1, with TRBD2 as a possible D gene (5 bases). From germline, CDR1 is LGHDT and CDR2 YNNKEL (reference sequence). V lost 3 bases and J 15 bases, leaving 15 bases between the germline ends. CDR3 size: 12 residues. Here the CDR3 DNA reads TGTGCCAGCAGCCAGGCAGAGACTAAACGGTTCTTC. Translating gives CASSQAETKRFF.

This clonotype was seen only a few times. The chain joins TRBV7-9 to TRBJ2-5; TRBD1 matches 8 bases. This CDR3 comprises 14 residues. Unmatched junction bases numbered 7, after V lost 5 bases and J lost 5 bases. CDR1 SEHNR and CDR2 FQNEAQ come from the germline V gene (reference sequence). The CDR3 loop reads CASSTDRGWETQYF. The CDR3 DNA is TGTGCCAGCAGCACAGACAGGGGCTGGGAGACCCAGTACTTC. Using reference TRBV7-9 and TRBJ2-5 for the parts outside the CDR3, the full variable domain is DTGVSQNPRHKITKRGQNVTFRCDPISEHNRLYWYRQTLGQGPEFLTYFQNEAQLEKSRLLSDRFSAERPKGSFSTLEIQRTEQGDSAMYLCASSTDRGWETQYFGPGTRLLVL.

The genes are TRBV11-2 and TRBJ2-5; D might be TRBD1 (5 bases). The CDR3 sequence is 14 residues long. Germline lookup yields CDR1 SGHAT and CDR2 FQNNGV. Trimming shortened V by 5 bases and J by 2 bases, and 12 bases separated the two germline ends. The CDR3 sequence is CASSQGYGQETQYF. The CDR3 region has the DNA TGTGCCAGCAGCCAGGGTTATGGGCAAGAGACCCAGTACTTC. The whole variable domain, filled in from reference TRBV11-2 and TRBJ2-5, reads EAGVAQSPRYKIIEKRQSVAFWCNPISGHATLYWYQQILGQGPKLLIQFQNNGVVDDSQLPKDRFSAERLKGVDSTLKIQPAKLEDSAVYLCASSQGYGQETQYFGPGTRLLVL.

This clonotype was picked up a small number of times. The V gene is TRBV21-1, the J gene TRBJ1-1. TRBV21-1 is assigned pseudogene status. The CDR3 extends over 12 amino acids. The chain's CDR3 is CASSEDGVSAFF. The CDR3, as DNA: TGTGCCAGCAGCGAGGATGGGGTATCAGCTTTCTTT.

This clonotype appeared a few times. The V and J genes are TRBV20-1 and TRBJ2-4, with D perhaps being TRBD1 or TRBD2 (6 bases each). V was clipped by 4 bases and J by 0 bases, with 25 bases between them. The CDR3 totals 19 residues. The germline gives CDR1 DFQATT, CDR2 SNEGSKA (reference sequence). This CDR3 reads CSATKGTNGGTLAKNIQYF. CDR3 DNA: TGCAGTGCTACGAAGGGGACAAACGGGGGTACCCTAGCCAAAAACATTCAGTACTTC.

This clonotype was recorded at least ten times. The rearrangement links TRBV7-2 to TRBJ2-3; D unresolved. This CDR3 has 14 residues. Germline V gives CDR1 SGHTA, CDR2 FQGNSA. Trimming shortened V by 1 base and J by 5 bases, and 10 bases separated the two germline ends. The CDR3 DNA reads as TGTGCCAGCAGCTTAGGACCCCTGGGAGATACGCAGTATTTT. Encoded protein: CASSLGPLGDTQYF.

This clonotype was detected a few times. This chain connects TRBV7-9 to TRBJ2-7; D may be TRBD1 (6 bases). Germline V gene data show CDR1 as SEHNR and CDR2 as FQNEAQ (reference sequence). This CDR3 spans 15 amino acids. Between the trimmed V and J ends, which lost 5 bases and 2 bases, there was a span of 16 bases. The CDR3: CASSRTMTGPYEQYV. The CDR3 DNA reads as TGTGCCAGCAGCAGAACGATGACAGGACCCTACGAGCAGTACGTC.

J is TRBJ2-7 and V is TRBV28, with 13 bases that match TRBD2. Germline CDR1 MDHEN, CDR2 SYDVKM. After removal of 6 bases from V and 7 bases from J, the junction contained 18 bases not matched to a gene. This CDR3 region has 18 residues. CDR3 sequence: CASSPAGTSGVNLREQYV. The DNA of the CDR3 is TGTGCCAGCAGCCCCGCCGGGACTAGCGGGGTAAACTTGCGTGAGCAGTACGTC.

This chain joins TRBV7-2 and TRBJ2-5; D assignment may be TRBD1 or TRBD2 (6 bases each). Germline V lookup: CDR1 SGHTA, CDR2 FQGNSA. CDR3 length: 15 amino acids. Trimming cost V 3 bases and J 1 base, with 12 bases left between them. The CDR3 region has the DNA TGTGCCAGCAGCTTTAACGGGGGCACCCAAGAGACCCAGTACTTC. Translated, it gives CASSFNGGTQETQYF.

This chain joins TRBV20-1 and TRBJ2-3; D possibly corresponds to TRBD2 (6 bases). This CDR3 is built from 15 residues. Germline values: CDR1 DFQATT, CDR2 SNEGSKA (reference sequence). Trimming took off 2 bases at V and 0 bases at J, with 12 bases between the two ends. CDR3 loop: CSARPAGTSTDTQYF. Here the CDR3 DNA reads TGCAGTGCTAGACCGGCGGGGACTAGCACAGATACGCAGTATTTT.

The sample holds a few counts of this clonotype. V usage is TRBV7-3 and J usage is TRBJ2-1; D possibly corresponds to TRBD1 (6 bases). CDR1 SGHTA and CDR2 FQGTGA come from the germline V gene. Between the trimmed V and J ends, which lost 4 bases and 10 bases, there was a span of 11 bases. The CDR3 loop spans 12 amino acids. This CDR3 is CASSSYRAEQFF. The CDR3 bases are TGTGCCAGCAGCTCCTACAGGGCCGAGCAGTTCTTC.

V is TRBV7-8 and J is TRBJ2-3; D remains ambiguous. CDR3 size: 14 residues. Germline V gene lookup returns CDR1 SGHVS and CDR2 FQNEAQ. The V end was cut by 4 bases, the J end by 1 base, with 9 bases between. This CDR3 is CASSSRGGTDTQYF. In DNA form, the CDR3 reads TGTGCCAGCAGCTCCCGTGGTGGCACAGATACGCAGTATTTT.

The chain couples TRBV6-2 or TRBV6-3 to TRBJ1-2; D is unresolved. V lost 7 bases to trimming and J lost 0 bases, with 12 bases between them. CDR1 and CDR2 (germline): MNHEY, SVGEGT. The CDR3 is 14 amino acids. In nucleotides, the CDR3 is TGTGCCAGCACCCGGACGGCCCCTAACTATGGCTACACCTTC. It specifies CASTRTAPNYGYTF.